This T cell receptor (beta chain) was observed in a study of T-cell reconstitution after alpha-beta-depleted transplantation in children. The ends were cut back, 5 bases at V and 4 bases at J, with 18 bases in the middle. CDR3 length equals 16 residues. Germline-derived CDR1 and CDR2 are LNHNV and YYDKDF (reference sequence). Unique molecular identifiers were used to barcode this TCRbeta library. TCRdb processed the PCR reads anew with MiXCR; each CDR3 protein has one entry. The repertoire consists of about 600,000 distinct CDR3 sequences, with over 9.5% occurring once and the leading ten covering approximately 4.1%. This clonotype was seen at least ten times.

This receptor was taken from a human donor who donated a stem cell graft to a child with acute myeloid leukemia. The chain carries TRBV15 and TRBJ2-1; a weak D match, TRBD2 (6 bases). Sequencing was performed on PBMCs from the stem cell graft donor, taken from the stem cell graft. The CDR3 DNA reads TGTGCCACCAGCCGCGGAGGGGTGAGTGGTTACAATGAGCAGTTCTTC. It specifies CATSRGGVSGYNEQFF. Using reference TRBV15 and TRBJ2-1 for the parts outside the CDR3, the full variable domain is DAMVIQNPRYQVTQFGKPVTLSCSQTLNHNVMYWYQQKSSQAPKLLFHYYDKDFNNEADTPDNFQSRRPNTSFCFLDIRSPGLGDTAMYLCATSRGGVSGYNEQFFGPGTRLTVL.